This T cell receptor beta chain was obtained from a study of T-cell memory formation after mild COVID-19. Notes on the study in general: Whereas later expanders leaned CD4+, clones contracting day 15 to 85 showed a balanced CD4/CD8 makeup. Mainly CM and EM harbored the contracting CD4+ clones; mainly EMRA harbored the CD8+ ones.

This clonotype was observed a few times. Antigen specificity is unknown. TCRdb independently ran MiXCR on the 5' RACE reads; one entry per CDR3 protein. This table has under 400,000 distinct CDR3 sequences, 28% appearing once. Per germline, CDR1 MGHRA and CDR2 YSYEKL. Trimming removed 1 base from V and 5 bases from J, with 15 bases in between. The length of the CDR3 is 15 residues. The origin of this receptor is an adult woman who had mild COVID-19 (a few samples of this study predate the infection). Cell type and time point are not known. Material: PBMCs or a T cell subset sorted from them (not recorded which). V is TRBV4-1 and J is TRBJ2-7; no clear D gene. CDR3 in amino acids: CASSQAPWGRDEQYF. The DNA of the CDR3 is TGCGCCAGCAGCCAAGCCCCCTGGGGTCGAGACGAGCAGTACTTC.